The present T cell receptor (beta chain) was sequenced within a study of T cell responses to AZD1222 COVID-19 vaccine. Clones were read by immunoSEQ multiplex PCR, and TCRdb kept only the in-frame ones, dropping some. The repertoire holds some 160,000 clones, under 95% seen once, with 1.9% in the top ten. Findings and limits, study-wide: Among the donors, most were white British and more were female, and clonal diversity was possibly underestimated. Only six people who got AZD1222 tested seropositive at baseline.

Germline V CDR1 and CDR2: MNHNS, SASEGT. The CDR3 extends over 19 amino acids. V trimming: 1 base; J trimming: 0 bases; junction bases outside the gene matches: 11. Details on this clone: Antigen specificity is unknown.

Second doses were pooled across both intervals (about 4 or about 12 weeks). The sequences come from peripheral blood, collected 28 days after the second AZD1222 dose. The sequence was obtained from an adult who received the AZD1222 COVID-19 vaccine. The chain combines TRBV6-1 with TRBJ1-1, with 10 bases lining up with TRBD1. CDR3: CASSEGTGQGKGMNTEAFF. The CDR3 region has the DNA TGTGCCAGCAGTGAAGGTACGGGACAGGGGAAAGGAATGAACACTGAAGCTTTCTTT.